The 15 T cell receptor beta chains presented below share a single source sample, sequenced in a study of CD8 T cells in ankylosing spondylitis. TCRdb passed the 5' RACE reads through MiXCR, listing each CDR3 protein once. The repertoire holds some 240,000 distinct CDR3 sequences, with 15% to 20% as singletons. Sequencing was carried out using blood, either unsorted or a sorted T cell fraction (not recorded which). Every receptor here comes from a male donor with ankylosing spondylitis or in good health (not recorded which).

This clonotype has just one count. This chain joins TRBV12-3 or TRBV12-4 and TRBJ1-1; D is uncertain. CDR3 size: 17 residues. V was trimmed by 6 bases and J by 1 base, leaving 21 bases between them. This CDR3 reads CASSPTNTNQRNTEAFF. The CDR3 nucleotides are TGTGCCAGCAGCCCTACCAACACCAATCAGAGGAACACTGAAGCTTTCTTT.

There are a few counts of this clonotype. This sequence joins TRBV25-1 and TRBJ1-5, with D perhaps TRBD1 (5 bases). The germline V gene has CDR1 MGHDK and CDR2 SYGVNS. Trimming took 3 bases from V and 5 from J, leaving 14 bases between them. This CDR3 comprises 15 residues. The CDR3 region is CASSDLGERDQPQHF. In nucleotides, the CDR3 is TGTGCCAGCAGTGACTTGGGGGAGAGGGATCAGCCCCAGCATTTT.

The chain uses TRBV7-2 and TRBJ2-3; unclear D gene. The ends were cut back, 1 base at V and 2 bases at J, with 7 bases in the middle. The CDR3 is made up of 14 amino acids. The germline CDR1 and CDR2 sequences are SGHTA and FQGNSA. CDR3 coding DNA: TGTGCCAGCAGCTTAGGCTATTTCACAGATACGCAGTATTTT. This encodes CASSLGYFTDTQYF.

This clonotype was seen more than once but under ten times. The chain joins TRBV4-1 to TRBJ1-5; D not certain. V was cut by 7 bases and J by 3 bases, with 16 bases left in between. This CDR3 has 15 residues. CDR1 and CDR2 (germline): MGHRA, YSYEKL. Written as DNA, the CDR3 is TGCGCCAGCAAACCGGGAGTTAGCTCCAATCAGCCCCAGCATTTT. Its protein is CASKPGVSSNQPQHF.

At least ten counts were recorded for this clonotype. The rearrangement uses TRBV27 and TRBJ2-7; D is tentatively TRBD1 or TRBD2 (6 bases each). Germline CDR1 reads MNHEY; CDR2 reads SMNVEV (reference sequence). The CDR3 has 15 residues. Trimming shortened V by 5 bases and J by 3 bases, and 17 bases separated the two germline ends. The CDR3 sequence is CASSDLLQGLYEQYF. DNA for the CDR3: TGTGCCAGCAGTGACCTATTACAGGGACTCTACGAGCAGTACTTC.

The chain links TRBV7-9 to TRBJ1-1, with a tentative D call TRBD1 (5 bases). Germline assignment: CDR1 SEHNR and CDR2 FQNEAQ (reference sequence). This CDR3 is built from 15 residues. With 1 base removed from V and 4 bases from J, the gap between germline ends came to 13 bases. CDR3 sequence reads: CASSLGSGLGTEAFF. The CDR3 DNA follows: TGTGCCAGCAGCTTAGGTTCGGGGCTGGGCACTGAAGCTTTCTTT.

This clonotype was detected a few times. The chain employs TRBV15 and TRBJ2-1; D ambiguous. The germline gives CDR1 LNHNV, CDR2 YYDKDF (reference sequence). This CDR3 has 14 residues. V dropped 0 bases and J dropped 2 bases, with 5 bases sitting between them. The DNA of the CDR3 is TGTGCCACCAGCAGAGATCGGGCCTACAATGAGCAGTTCTTC. Protein product: CATSRDRAYNEQFF.

V usage is TRBV12-3 or TRBV12-4 and J usage is TRBJ2-3; D gene unclear. Trimming stripped 5 bases from V and 4 bases from J, with 16 bases between. This CDR3 is built from 15 residues. This chain's CDR3 is CASSRDFLGSDTQYF. CDR3 coding DNA: TGTGCCAGCAGTCGCGACTTCCTGGGGTCAGATACGCAGTATTTT.

This clonotype was detected only a few times. The chain employs TRBV7-2 and TRBJ2-1; 8 bases align to TRBD1. The CDR3 is 16 residues long. V lost 0 bases and J lost 8; bases outside the gene matches: 9. CDR1 and CDR2 from the germline V gene are SGHTA and FQGNSA. The CDR3 DNA follows: TGTGCCAGCAGCTTAGCGACAGGGGATAGGAGCGATGAGCAGTTCTTC. Encoded protein: CASSLATGDRSDEQFF.

This clonotype has a handful of counts. This chain links TRBV11-2 with TRBJ2-3; D not certain. Trimming removed 2 bases at V and 6 bases at J, with 12 bases between. The germline V gene has CDR1 SGHAT and CDR2 FQNNGV. The CDR3 length is 14 residues. CDR3 region: CASSLRWSGDTQYF. CDR3 DNA: TGTGCCAGCAGCTTACGGTGGAGTGGCGATACGCAGTATTTT.

This chain links TRBV21-1 with TRBJ2-7; TRBD2, the table's D call, was not compared with the DNA. TRBV21-1 is an annotated pseudogene. The CDR3 sequence is 14 residues long. CDR3 loop: CARSRDSSSYEQYF. Written as DNA, the CDR3 is TGTGCCAGAAGCCGGGACTCCAGCTCCTACGAGCAGTACTTC.

DNA of the CDR3: TGCGCCAGCAGCCAAGATCGGGGGAGCCATAATGAGCAGTTCTTC. This gives the protein CASSQDRGSHNEQFF. This chain uses TRBV4-1 with TRBJ2-1; tentatively, D is TRBD2 (6 bases). This CDR3 has 15 residues. CDR1 and CDR2 from the germline V gene are MGHRA and YSYEKL. Trimming pared 0 bases from V and 7 bases from J, leaving 13 bases between.

In this sample, this clonotype turned up once. The junction departs from germline at one end; a sequencing error may be responsible. The chain uses TRBV7-3 and TRBJ2-3, with 12 bases matching TRBD2. CDR1 and CDR2 from the germline V gene are SGHTA and FQGTGA. The CDR3 is 19 residues long. For the CDR3, the DNA is TGTGCCGGCAGCCCCACGACGCCGGGACTAGCGGGTATCTCAGATACGCAGTATTTT. Its translation is CAGSPTTPGLAGISDTQYF.

The J gene is TRBJ2-1, the V gene TRBV9; 8 nucleotides match TRBD2. Trimming removed 0 bases from V and 8 bases from J; junction bases left unmatched: 4. Per the germline V gene, CDR1 is SGDLS and CDR2 is YYNGEE. The CDR3 runs 14 residues. CDR3 region: CASSVGAGLDEQFF. CDR3 in DNA: TGTGCCAGCAGCGTAGGGGCGGGACTAGATGAGCAGTTCTTC.

The rearrangement links TRBV9 to TRBJ1-3; D is undetermined. The CDR3 sequence is 14 residues long. The germline gives CDR1 SGDLS, CDR2 YYNGEE. V was pared by 0 bases and J by 2 bases, with 6 bases between. CDR3: CASSVEDPGNTIYF. The CDR3, as DNA: TGTGCCAGCAGCGTAGAGGATCCTGGAAACACCATATATTTT.